This T cell receptor (beta chain) comes out of a study of blood T cell repertoires in COVID-19 (dated by TCRdb to 2019 to 2021). Broadly, across the study: Collaborator samples came from the United States, Italy and Spain and covered acute and convalescent phases of COVID-19. Sample metadata almost always included a de-identified subject ID, COVID-19 status, age in years and sex. The dataset comprised deeply sampled blood TCRbeta repertoires from subjects exposed to, actively infected with, or recovered from COVID-19. The prospective study material was composed of cDNA or gDNA derived from T cells, B-cell-depleted T cells, or PBMCs. Where available, HLA class I and class II types were obtained from metadata supplied by the sample provider rather than from assay-based typing. The repertoires were made available in a free public database intended to serve as a resource for research on the immune response to SARS-CoV-2. Samples came from the ongoing ImmuneRACE study (first 160 participants) plus 1,254 subjects from 6 global collaborators.

For this chain, trimming is 2 bases at the V end and 5 bases at the J end, and the number of junction bases without a gene match is 8. CDR1 and CDR2 were assigned from the germline V gene (reference sequence) as SEHNR and FQNEAQ. From the cysteine through the phenylalanine, the CDR3 covers 16 amino acids. Of the read, only the CDR3 DNA is kept; its 48 bases are in frame from base 1. Results and caveats for the whole study, not just this receptor: The quantity of clinical and demographic metadata differed by source and by participant and was supplied without curation.

The immunoSEQ Assay, a bias-controlled multiplex PCR, was used to amplify TCRbeta CDR3 regions from genomic DNA. In the source study's methods: Nucleated cell counts per sample were estimated from amplification of reference gene primers within the assay. To quantify the absolute abundance of each unique TCRbeta CDR3 rearrangement, sequence reads were collapsed and filtered. Productive Simpson clonality was computed per sample as the square root of Simpson's diversity index over productive rearrangements. Drawn from immuneACCESS, this table holds only the in-frame rearrangements with V and J called that TCRdb kept. Clones are partly lost; checked studies trace under half to an unresolved V gene and leave the rest unexplained. Clone size and V and J calls were adopted from that table, with D and trimming inferred from the DNA. For this sample the table gives roughly 100,000 clones, of which over 75% were detected only once. The ten largest clonotypes hold 10% to 15% of the sample.

Each collaborating institution followed its own protocols to collect whole blood in K2EDTA tubes. For TCRbeta analysis, collaborators shipped samples in one of three forms: frozen whole blood, isolated PBMCs, or DNA extracted from either of those sample types. As regards this clone: The target of this receptor is not known. No base quality information exists; no much larger clone differs at one position.

Sequencing was carried out using peripheral blood. This clonotype was sampled from a human donor in a cohort sampled during active or convalescent COVID-19. This receptor chain uses TRBV7-9 and TRBJ2-3; the junction holds 9 bases that match TRBD1. The base sequence is TGTGCCAGCAGCTTACGGTCGGGACAGGGCTTAGATACGCAGTATTTT. Protein translation: CASSLRSGQGLDTQYF.